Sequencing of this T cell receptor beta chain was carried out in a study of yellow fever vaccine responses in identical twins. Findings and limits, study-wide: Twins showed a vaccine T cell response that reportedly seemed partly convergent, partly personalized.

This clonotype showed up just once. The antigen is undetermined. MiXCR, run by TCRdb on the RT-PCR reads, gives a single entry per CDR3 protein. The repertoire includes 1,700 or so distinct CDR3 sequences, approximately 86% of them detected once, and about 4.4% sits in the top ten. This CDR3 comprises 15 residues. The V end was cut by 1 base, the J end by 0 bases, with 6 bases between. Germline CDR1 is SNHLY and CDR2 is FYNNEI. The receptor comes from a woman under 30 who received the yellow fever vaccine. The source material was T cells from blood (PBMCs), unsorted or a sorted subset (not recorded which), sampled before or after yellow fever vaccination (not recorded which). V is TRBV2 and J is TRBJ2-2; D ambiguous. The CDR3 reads CASSEVDANTGELFF. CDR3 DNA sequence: TGTGCCAGCAGTGAAGTCGACGCGAACACCGGGGAGCTGTTTTTT.